This T cell receptor (beta chain) is from a study of cytotoxic CD8 clonotypes in ibrutinib-treated CLL. Overall study results and limits: Patients with sustained remission and those progressing were sampled at differing times. On treatment, the uncommon public clonotypes contracted or remained stable.

Details on this clone: Its specificity is not known.

Trimming pared 7 bases from V and 2 bases from J, leaving 11 bases between. The CDR3 runs to 13 residues. The V gene's germline CDR1 is MNHEY and CDR2 SVGAGI. The protocol was immunoSEQ multiplex PCR, while the TCRdb copy is restricted to in-frame clones and leaves out a portion. The sample includes fewer than 300,000 clones, 65% to 85% of them seen just once. This chain connects TRBV6-5 to TRBJ2-5; no definite D call. The sequence came from a human donor with chronic lymphocytic leukemia. This sample comprised PBMCs, obtained at disease progression, from a patient treated with ibrutinib. CDR3 nucleotide sequence: TGTGCCAGCACGCGAACAGTTCAAGAGACCCAGTACTTC. Translating it yields CASTRTVQETQYF.